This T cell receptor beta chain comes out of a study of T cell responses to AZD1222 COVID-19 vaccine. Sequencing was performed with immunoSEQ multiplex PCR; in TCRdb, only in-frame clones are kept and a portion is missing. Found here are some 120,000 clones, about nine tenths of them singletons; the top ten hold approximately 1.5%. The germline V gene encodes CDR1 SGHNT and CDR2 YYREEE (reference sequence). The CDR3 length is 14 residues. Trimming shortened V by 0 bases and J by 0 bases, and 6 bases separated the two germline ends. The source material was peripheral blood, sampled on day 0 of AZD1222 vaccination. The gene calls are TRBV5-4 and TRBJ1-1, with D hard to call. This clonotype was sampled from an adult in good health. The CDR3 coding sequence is TGTGCCAGCAGCTTGGACCCCATGAACACTGAAGCTTTCTTT. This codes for CASSLDPMNTEAFF.